This entry lists 20 T cell receptor beta chains sequenced from one sample in a study of blood T cells in healthy people across ages (dated by TCRdb to the mid-2010s). The method was 5' RACE. The sample was run on an Illumina HiSeq 2500. A second PCR of roughly 6 to 12 cycles was run with a J-beta primer mix and a sample-barcoded 5' primer. TCRdb reran the public reads through fastp at Q25 and MiXCR, keeping productive beta chains. Entries are consolidated by CDR3 protein sequence, retaining the most common genes and DNA. In all, the sample holds 750,000 to 950,000 distinct CDR3 sequences, and about 48% of those were seen once. The ten most abundant clones make up about two fifths of the sample. Sequencing used blood. The receptors stem from an elderly man in good health.

The chain uses TRBV6-5 and TRBJ2-5; D perhaps matches TRBD2 (6 bases). In germline, CDR1 is MNHEY, CDR2 SVGAGI. Trimming cost V 0 bases and J 1 base, with 18 bases left between them. The CDR3 has 18 residues. Here the CDR3 reads CASSYSYTALAIQETQYF. The CDR3 region has the DNA TGTGCCAGCAGTTACTCCTACACTGCACTAGCTATCCAAGAGACCCAGTACTTC.

This clonotype showed up just a few times. V gene TRBV29-1 combines with J gene TRBJ2-5; no reliable D call. The germline V gene encodes CDR1 SQVTM and CDR2 ANQGSEA. The CDR3 is 12 residues long. V shed 6 bases and J shed 5 bases, with 13 bases lying between them. The CDR3 loop reads CSVVDGWETQYF. The CDR3 DNA reads TGCAGCGTCGTAGATGGGTGGGAGACCCAGTACTTC. Drawing the rest from reference TRBV29-1 and TRBJ2-5, the complete variable domain is SAVISQKPSRDICQRGTSLTIQCQVDSQVTMMFWYRQQPGQSLTLIATANQGSEATYESGFVIDKFPISRPNLTFSTLTVSNMSPEDSSIYLCSVVDGWETQYFGPGTRLLVL.

This clonotype was seen only a few times. The V and J genes are TRBV14 and TRBJ2-5; D not resolved. The last part of the DNA fits TRBJ2-7 better; the J call may be wrong. CDR1 SGHDN and CDR2 FVKESK come from the germline V gene. The CDR3 totals 14 residues. The CDR3 loop reads CASSAVTAFYEQYF. The CDR3 region has the DNA TGTGCCAGCAGCGCCGTGACGGCCTTCTACGAGCAGTACTTC.

The chain links TRBV6-6 to TRBJ2-3, with 7 positions matching TRBD2. CDR3 length equals 17 residues. After removal of 6 bases from V and 2 bases from J, the junction contained 14 bases not matched to a gene. Germline CDR1 and CDR2: MNHNY and SVGAGI (reference sequence). CDR3 DNA: TGTGCCAGCAGCCCGAAGGCGGGCGGGAGTTACACAGATACGCAGTATTTT. Protein: CASSPKAGGSYTDTQYF.

The rearrangement joins TRBV12-3 or TRBV12-4 to TRBJ2-3; perhaps TRBD1 as D (5 bases). Between the trimmed V and J ends, which lost 10 bases and 14 bases, there was a span of 22 bases. This CDR3 region has 12 residues. The CDR3 DNA is TGTGCCACCTCGGACACGCACAGATACGCGTATTTT. Its translation: CATSDTHRYAYF.

This clonotype was observed a few times. This chain joins TRBV24-1 and TRBJ2-5; no reliable D call. From germline, CDR1 is KGHDR and CDR2 SFDVKD. Trimming removed 4 bases from V and 3 bases from J, with 14 bases in between. The CDR3 consists of 15 residues. CDR3 DNA: TGTGCCACCAGTGACAACGACAAAGGGAAAGAGACCCAGTACTTC. Translation: CATSDNDKGKETQYF.

This clonotype appeared a few times. V gene TRBV6-5 combines with J gene TRBJ2-7; D possibly corresponds to TRBD1 (6 bases). This CDR3 has 16 amino acids. V was pared by 0 bases and J by 7 bases, with 19 bases between. Germline CDR1 is MNHEY and CDR2 is SVGAGI. This CDR3 reads CASSYSTGPGTREQYF. The CDR3 bases are TGTGCCAGCAGTTACTCGACAGGTCCGGGTACTAGGGAGCAGTACTTC.

The chain couples TRBV10-3 to TRBJ2-5; TRBD2 aligns across 11 bases. Germline lookup yields CDR1 ENHRY and CDR2 SYGVKD. The CDR3 runs 11 residues. V trimming: 11 bases; J trimming: 11 bases; junction bases outside the gene matches: 7. The CDR3 DNA follows: TGTGCCGCCACTAGCGGGAGAGGGCAGTACTTC. Its protein is CAATSGRGQYF.

This chain connects TRBV5-1 to TRBJ2-1; 9 nucleotides align to TRBD2. The CDR3 sequence is 15 residues long. Germline-derived CDR1 and CDR2 are SGHRS and YFSETQ. V shed 4 bases and J 5 bases; nucleotides not matched to a gene: 7. The CDR3 DNA reads as TGCGCCAGCAGCGGGGGACTAGCTAGTAACAATGAGCAGTTCTTC. Translation: CASSGGLASNNEQFF. Variable domain in full (rest from reference TRBV5-1 and TRBJ2-1): KAGVTQTPRYLIKTRGQQVTLSCSPISGHRSVSWYQQTPGQGLQFLFEYFSETQRNKGNFPGRFSGRQFSNSRSEMNVSTLELGDSALYLCASSGGLASNNEQFFGPGTRLTVL.

The V and J genes are TRBV7-2 and TRBJ2-1; D gene uncertain. This CDR3 comprises 13 residues. Trimming left V 8 bases short and J 3 bases short, with 11 bases between. CDR1 is SGHTA, CDR2 FQGNSA, per germline. DNA for the CDR3: TGTGCCAGCTTGGCGGCGATCTACAATGAGCAGTTCTTC. Translation gives CASLAAIYNEQFF.

This chain connects TRBV12-5 to TRBJ2-1, with a tentative D call TRBD2 (6 bases). V shed 9 bases and J shed 1 base, with 10 bases lying between them. The germline gives CDR1 LGHNT, CDR2 FRNRAP. This CDR3 is 13 amino acids long. This CDR3 reads CASPRESYNEQFF. Written as DNA, the CDR3 is TGTGCTAGCCCCCGGGAGTCCTACAATGAGCAGTTCTTC.

This clonotype was seen only a few times. V usage is TRBV6-2 or TRBV6-3 and J usage is TRBJ1-1, with D possibly TRBD1 on 6 matching bases. The V gene lost 6 bases and the J gene lost 1 base, with 21 bases spanning the gap. Germline values: CDR1 MNHEY, CDR2 SVGEGT. CDR3 length equals 17 residues. CDR3 bases: TGTGCCAGCAGCACCAAGAGACAGGACCTCCGGAACACTGAAGCTTTCTTT. Translated: CASSTKRQDLRNTEAFF.

This clonotype was counted once. This chain links TRBV3-1 with TRBJ2-7; 12 bases line up with TRBD2. The CDR3 extends over 17 amino acids. With V trimmed by 3 bases and J by 2 bases, 8 bases remained unmatched. CDR1 is LGHDT and CDR2 is YNNKEL in the germline V gene (reference sequence). CDR3 loop: CASSQLGTSGHPYEQYF. CDR3 sequence (DNA): TGTGCCAGCAGCCAGCTCGGGACTAGCGGGCATCCCTACGAGCAGTACTTC.

To note about this clonotype: One end of the junction fails to match germline, which may point to a read error. The chain combines TRBV27 with TRBJ1-5, with D possibly matching TRBD1 (6 bases). CDR1 is MNHEY, CDR2 SMNVEV, per germline (reference sequence). The CDR3 totals 14 residues. The CDR3, as DNA: TGTGCCAGCAGGCCAGGGTGGGACAATCGGCCCCAGCATTTT. Protein product: CASRPGWDNRPQHF.

The chain uses TRBV4-1 and TRBJ2-2; D is possibly TRBD1 (5 bases). V was shortened by 0 bases and J by 0 bases, with 11 bases between the two germline ends. CDR3 size: 17 residues. The germline gives CDR1 MGHRA, CDR2 YSYEKL. The CDR3 region is CASSQDATATNTGELFF. CDR3 coding DNA: TGCGCCAGCAGCCAAGATGCGACAGCTACGAACACCGGGGAGCTGTTTTTT.

This clonotype appeared a few times. This chain joins TRBV24-1 and TRBJ2-1; 7 bases align to TRBD1. Per germline, CDR1 KGHDR and CDR2 SFDVKD. The CDR3 extends over 13 amino acids. V was pared by 9 bases and J by 2 bases, with 3 bases of the junction left unmatched. CDR3 nucleotides: TGTGCCACCGCCGGGACAGCCTACAATGAGCAGTTCTTC. It is translated as CATAGTAYNEQFF.

This clonotype was seen only a few times. The chain links TRBV7-2 to TRBJ2-5, with no clear D. V lost 2 bases and J lost 1, with 14 bases in between. This CDR3 spans 16 amino acids. Germline V gene sequence: CDR1 SGHTA, CDR2 FQGNSA. The DNA for the CDR3 is TGTGCCAGCAGCTTATATCGGAACCCGCGCCAAGAGACCCAGTACTTC. The encoded protein is CASSLYRNPRQETQYF.

The J gene is TRBJ2-7, the V gene TRBV20-1, with 7 positions matching TRBD2. CDR1 and CDR2 (germline): DFQATT, SNEGSKA (reference sequence). This CDR3 comprises 15 residues. Unmatched junction bases numbered 13, after V lost 1 base and J lost 7 bases. CDR3: CSARVGGLPILEQYF. The CDR3 DNA follows: TGCAGTGCTAGAGTGGGGGGACTACCCATTCTTGAGCAGTACTTC.

The chain joins TRBV20-1 to TRBJ2-1; a possible D gene is TRBD2 (6 bases). The V end lost 7 bases, the J end lost 0 bases, and 13 bases lay between the germline ends. Germline V lookup: CDR1 DFQATT, CDR2 SNEGSKA (reference sequence). The CDR3 has 14 residues. CDR3 residues: CSVPGRGSYNEQFF. The CDR3 DNA reads as TGCAGTGTACCCGGGCGGGGCTCCTACAATGAGCAGTTCTTC.

The chain joins TRBV3-1 to TRBJ2-7; either TRBD1 or TRBD2 may fit D (5 bases each). The V end lost 4 bases, the J end lost 0 bases, and 13 bases lay between the germline ends. Germline assignment: CDR1 LGHDT and CDR2 YNNKEL (reference sequence). The CDR3 has 15 amino acids. The CDR3 coding sequence is TGTGCCAGCAGCCTCCGGGACCCTGGCTCCTACGAGCAGTACTTC. Its translation: CASSLRDPGSYEQYF.